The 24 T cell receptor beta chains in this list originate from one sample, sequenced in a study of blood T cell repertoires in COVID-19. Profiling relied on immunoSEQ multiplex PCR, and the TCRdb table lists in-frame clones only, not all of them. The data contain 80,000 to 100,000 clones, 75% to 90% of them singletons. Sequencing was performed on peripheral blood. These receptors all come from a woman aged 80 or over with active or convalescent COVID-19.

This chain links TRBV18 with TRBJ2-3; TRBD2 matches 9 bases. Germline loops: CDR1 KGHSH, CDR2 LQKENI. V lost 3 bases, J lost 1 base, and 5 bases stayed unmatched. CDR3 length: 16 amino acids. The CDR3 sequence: CASSPRASGGTDTQYF. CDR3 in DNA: TGTGCCAGCTCACCCCGGGCTAGCGGGGGCACAGATACGCAGTATTTT.

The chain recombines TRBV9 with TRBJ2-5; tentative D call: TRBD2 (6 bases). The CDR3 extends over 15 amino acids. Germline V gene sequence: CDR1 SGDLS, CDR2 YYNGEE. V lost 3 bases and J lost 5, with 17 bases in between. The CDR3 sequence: CASSAGTAAVETQYF. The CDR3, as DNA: TGTGCCAGCAGCGCCGGGACTGCCGCCGTGGAGACCCAGTACTTC.

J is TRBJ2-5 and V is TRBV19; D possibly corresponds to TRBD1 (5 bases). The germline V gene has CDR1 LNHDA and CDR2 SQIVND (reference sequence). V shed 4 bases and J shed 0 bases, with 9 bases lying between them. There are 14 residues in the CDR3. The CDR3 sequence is CASSTPGNQETQYF. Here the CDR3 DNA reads TGTGCCAGTAGTACTCCAGGGAACCAAGAGACCCAGTACTTC.

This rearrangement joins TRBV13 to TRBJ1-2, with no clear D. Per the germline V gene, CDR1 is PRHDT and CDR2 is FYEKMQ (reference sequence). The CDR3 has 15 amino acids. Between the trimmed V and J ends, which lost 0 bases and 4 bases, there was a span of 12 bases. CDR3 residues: CASSLGAGGSYGYTF. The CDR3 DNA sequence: TGTGCCAGCAGCTTAGGGGCGGGAGGGAGCTATGGCTACACCTTC.

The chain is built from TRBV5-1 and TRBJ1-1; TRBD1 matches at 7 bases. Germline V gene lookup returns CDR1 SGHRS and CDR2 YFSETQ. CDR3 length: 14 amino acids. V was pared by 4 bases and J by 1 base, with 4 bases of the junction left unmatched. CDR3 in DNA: TGCGCCAGCAGCCGGGGACAGCAGAACACTGAAGCTTTCTTT. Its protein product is CASSRGQQNTEAFF.

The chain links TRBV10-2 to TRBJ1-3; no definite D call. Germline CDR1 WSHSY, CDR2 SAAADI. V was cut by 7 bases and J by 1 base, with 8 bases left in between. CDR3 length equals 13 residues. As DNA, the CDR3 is TGCGCCAGCATAAGCGGGTCTGGAAACACCATATATTTT. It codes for CASISGSGNTIYF.

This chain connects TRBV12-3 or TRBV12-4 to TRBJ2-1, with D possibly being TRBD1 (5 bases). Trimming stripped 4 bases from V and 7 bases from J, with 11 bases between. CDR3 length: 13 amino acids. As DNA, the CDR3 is TGTGCCAGCAGTTCGCCCCCAGGGAATGAGCAGTTCTTC. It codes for CASSSPPGNEQFF.

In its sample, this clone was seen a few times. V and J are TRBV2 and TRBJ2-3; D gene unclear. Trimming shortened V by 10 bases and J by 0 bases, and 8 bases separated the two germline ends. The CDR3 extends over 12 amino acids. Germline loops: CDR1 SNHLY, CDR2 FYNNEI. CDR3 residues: CATRGSTDTQYF. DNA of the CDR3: TGTGCCACGAGAGGTAGCACAGATACGCAGTATTTT.

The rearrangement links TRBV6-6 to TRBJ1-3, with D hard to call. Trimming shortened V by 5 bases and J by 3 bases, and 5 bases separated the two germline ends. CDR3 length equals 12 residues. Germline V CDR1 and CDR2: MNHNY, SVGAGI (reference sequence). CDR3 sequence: CASSLLGNTIYF. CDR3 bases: TGTGCCAGCAGTCTCCTTGGAAACACCATATATTTT.

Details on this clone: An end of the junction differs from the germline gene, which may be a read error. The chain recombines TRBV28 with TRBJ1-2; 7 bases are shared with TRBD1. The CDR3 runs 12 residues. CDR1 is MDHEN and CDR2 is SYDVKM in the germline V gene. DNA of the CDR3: TGTGCCAGCAATTTAGAGGGGGCTGGCTACACCTTC. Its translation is CASNLEGAGYTF.

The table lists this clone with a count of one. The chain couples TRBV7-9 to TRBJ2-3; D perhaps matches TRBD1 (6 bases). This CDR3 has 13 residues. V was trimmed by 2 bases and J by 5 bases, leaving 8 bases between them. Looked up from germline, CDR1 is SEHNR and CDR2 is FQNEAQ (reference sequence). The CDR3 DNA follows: TGTGCCAGCAGCTTACAGGGACAAGATACGCAGTATTTT. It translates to CASSLQGQDTQYF.

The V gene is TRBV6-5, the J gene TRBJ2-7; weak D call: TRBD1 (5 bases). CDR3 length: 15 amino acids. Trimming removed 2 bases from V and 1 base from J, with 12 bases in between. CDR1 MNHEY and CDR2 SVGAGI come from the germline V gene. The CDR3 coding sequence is TGTGCCAGCAGTTACGCCCCAGGGTCTTCCTACGAGCAGTACTTC. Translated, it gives CASSYAPGSSYEQYF.

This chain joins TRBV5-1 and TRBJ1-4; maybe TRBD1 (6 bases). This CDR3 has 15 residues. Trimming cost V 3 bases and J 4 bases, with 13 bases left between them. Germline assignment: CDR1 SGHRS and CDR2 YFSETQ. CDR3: CASSSPDSGNEKLFF. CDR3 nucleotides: TGCGCCAGCAGCTCACCGGACAGCGGTAATGAAAAACTGTTTTTT. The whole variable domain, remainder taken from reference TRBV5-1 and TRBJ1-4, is KAGVTQTPRYLIKTRGQQVTLSCSPISGHRSVSWYQQTPGQGLQFLFEYFSETQRNKGNFPGRFSGRQFSNSRSEMNVSTLELGDSALYLCASSSPDSGNEKLFFGSGTQLSVL.

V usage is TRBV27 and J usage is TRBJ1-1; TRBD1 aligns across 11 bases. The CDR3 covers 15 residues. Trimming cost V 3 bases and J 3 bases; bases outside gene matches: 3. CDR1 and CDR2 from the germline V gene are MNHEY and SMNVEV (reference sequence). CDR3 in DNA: TGTGCCAGCAGTTTTAGGACAGGGGGCCACACTGAAGCTTTCTTT. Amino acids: CASSFRTGGHTEAFF.

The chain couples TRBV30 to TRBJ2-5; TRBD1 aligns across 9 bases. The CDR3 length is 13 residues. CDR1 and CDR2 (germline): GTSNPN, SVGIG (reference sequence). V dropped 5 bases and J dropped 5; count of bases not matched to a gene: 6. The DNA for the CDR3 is TGTGCCTGGGGGACAGGGTCTGGGGAGACCCAGTACTTC. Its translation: CAWGTGSGETQYF.

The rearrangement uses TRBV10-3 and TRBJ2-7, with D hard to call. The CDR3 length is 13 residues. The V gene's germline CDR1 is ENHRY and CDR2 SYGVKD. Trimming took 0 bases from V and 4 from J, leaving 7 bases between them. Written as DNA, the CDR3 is TGTGCCATCAGTGAGTCGACACTTTACGAGCAGTACTTC. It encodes CAISESTLYEQYF.

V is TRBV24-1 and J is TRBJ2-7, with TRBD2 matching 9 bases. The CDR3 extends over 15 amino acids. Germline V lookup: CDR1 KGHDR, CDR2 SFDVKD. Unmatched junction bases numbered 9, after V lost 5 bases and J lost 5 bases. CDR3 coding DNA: TGTGCCACCAGTGGCCGGGGACTAGCAGAGGACGAGCAGTACTTC. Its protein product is CATSGRGLAEDEQYF.

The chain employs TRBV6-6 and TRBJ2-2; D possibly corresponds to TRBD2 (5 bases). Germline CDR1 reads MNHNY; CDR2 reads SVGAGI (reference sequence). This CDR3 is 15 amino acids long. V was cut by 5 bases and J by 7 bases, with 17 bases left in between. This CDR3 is CASSLGLRAGGELFF. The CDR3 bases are TGTGCCAGCAGTCTCGGACTCCGTGCCGGCGGGGAGCTGTTTTTT.

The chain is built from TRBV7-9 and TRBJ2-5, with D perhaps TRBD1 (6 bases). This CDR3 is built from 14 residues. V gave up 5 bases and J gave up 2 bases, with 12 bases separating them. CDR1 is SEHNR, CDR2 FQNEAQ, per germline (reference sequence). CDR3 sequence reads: CASSPPTGQETQYF. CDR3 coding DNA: TGTGCCAGCAGCCCTCCGACAGGACAAGAGACCCAGTACTTC.

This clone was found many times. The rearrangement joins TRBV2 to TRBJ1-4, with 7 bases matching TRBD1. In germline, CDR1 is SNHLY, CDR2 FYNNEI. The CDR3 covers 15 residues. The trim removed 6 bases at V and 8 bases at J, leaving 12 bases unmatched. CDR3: CASREHGQGDEKLFF. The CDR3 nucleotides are TGTGCCAGCAGGGAACACGGGCAGGGGGACGAAAAACTGTTTTTT.

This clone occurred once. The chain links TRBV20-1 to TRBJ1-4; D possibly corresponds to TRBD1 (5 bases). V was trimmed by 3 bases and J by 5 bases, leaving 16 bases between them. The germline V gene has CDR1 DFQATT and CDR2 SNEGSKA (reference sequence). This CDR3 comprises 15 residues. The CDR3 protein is CSASAPGRENEKLFF. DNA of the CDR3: TGCAGTGCTAGTGCTCCAGGGAGGGAAAATGAAAAACTGTTTTTT.

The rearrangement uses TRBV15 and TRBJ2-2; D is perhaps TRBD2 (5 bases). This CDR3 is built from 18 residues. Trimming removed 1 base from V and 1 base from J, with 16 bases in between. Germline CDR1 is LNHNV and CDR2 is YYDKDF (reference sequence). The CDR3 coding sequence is TGTGCCACCAGCAGAGGATGGGTCTCTACTAGGAACACCGGGGAGCTGTTTTTT. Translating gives CATSRGWVSTRNTGELFF.

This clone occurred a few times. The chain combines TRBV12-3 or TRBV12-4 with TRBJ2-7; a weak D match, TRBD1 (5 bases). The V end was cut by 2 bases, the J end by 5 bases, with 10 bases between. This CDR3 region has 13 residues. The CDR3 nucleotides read TGTGCCAGCAGTTTAAGTCAAGGGGACGAGCAGTACTTC. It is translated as CASSLSQGDEQYF.

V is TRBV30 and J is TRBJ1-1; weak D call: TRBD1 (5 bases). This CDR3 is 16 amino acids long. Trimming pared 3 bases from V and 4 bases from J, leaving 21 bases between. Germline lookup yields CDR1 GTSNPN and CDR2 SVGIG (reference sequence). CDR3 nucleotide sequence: TGTGCCTGGAGGGCGATCAGGGCCGTGGGTCGCACTGAAGCTTTCTTT. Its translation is CAWRAIRAVGRTEAFF.